This T cell receptor beta chain came from a study of blood T cell repertoires in COVID-19. The overall study: PBMCs, B-cell-depleted T cells, or T cells were the source of the cDNA or gDNA that made up the material.

Trimming at V came to 3 bases and at J to 7 bases, leaving 10 bases not matched to a gene. This CDR3 is 15 amino acids long. In germline, CDR1 is SGHTA, CDR2 FQGTGA. Enrolment of Seattle patients took place during active infection, and they were followed longitudinally. The table came from immunoSEQ multiplex PCR; TCRdb's copy has only in-frame clones and leaves some out. The sample contains 350,000 to 400,000 clones, 65% to 90% of which appear only once. The sequenced sample consisted of peripheral blood. The TCR comes from a woman aged 60 to 75 with COVID-19, enrolled during active disease. This chain links TRBV7-3 with TRBJ2-7; 9 nucleotides match TRBD2. The CDR3 loop is CASSLALAGSGEQYF. DNA for the CDR3: TGTGCCAGCAGCTTGGCCCTAGCGGGGTCCGGAGAGCAGTACTTC. The full variable domain, its missing parts supplied by reference TRBV7-3 and TRBJ2-7, is GAGVSQTPSNKVTEKGKYVELRCDPISGHTALYWYRQSLGQGPEFLIYFQGTGAADDSGLPNDRFFAVRPEGSVSTLKIQRTERGDSAVYLCASSLALAGSGEQYFGPGTRLTVT.